This T cell receptor (beta chain) stems from a study of cytomegalovirus exposure and HLA in healthy donors. Findings and caveats of the study: According to reports, the classifier identified cytomegalovirus status with high specificity and sensitivity. In vitro work confirmed that a few CMV-associated chains recognize CMV antigens. Researchers catalogued 164 TCR beta chains as cytomegalovirus-associated.

A 120-subject validation cohort, separate from the roughly 700-subject first cohort, supplied the donors. A word on this clone: Its antigen is unidentified.

The protocol was immunoSEQ multiplex PCR, while the TCRdb copy is restricted to in-frame clones and leaves out a portion. Of 180,000 or so clones detected, around nine tenths appear once; the ten largest clones hold 7.2%. Unmatched junction bases numbered 6, after V lost 0 bases and J lost 6 bases. The CDR3 runs to 15 residues. Germline assignment: CDR1 SGDLS and CDR2 YYNGEE. The sequenced material came from PBMCs. The chain recombines TRBV9 with TRBJ2-3, with 8 bases fitting TRBD2. This TCR was sampled from a man aged 25-45 years in good health and CMV-seropositive. The CDR3 protein is CASSVVGLAGDTQYF. The DNA for the CDR3 is TGTGCCAGCAGCGTAGTTGGACTAGCAGGGGATACGCAGTATTTT.